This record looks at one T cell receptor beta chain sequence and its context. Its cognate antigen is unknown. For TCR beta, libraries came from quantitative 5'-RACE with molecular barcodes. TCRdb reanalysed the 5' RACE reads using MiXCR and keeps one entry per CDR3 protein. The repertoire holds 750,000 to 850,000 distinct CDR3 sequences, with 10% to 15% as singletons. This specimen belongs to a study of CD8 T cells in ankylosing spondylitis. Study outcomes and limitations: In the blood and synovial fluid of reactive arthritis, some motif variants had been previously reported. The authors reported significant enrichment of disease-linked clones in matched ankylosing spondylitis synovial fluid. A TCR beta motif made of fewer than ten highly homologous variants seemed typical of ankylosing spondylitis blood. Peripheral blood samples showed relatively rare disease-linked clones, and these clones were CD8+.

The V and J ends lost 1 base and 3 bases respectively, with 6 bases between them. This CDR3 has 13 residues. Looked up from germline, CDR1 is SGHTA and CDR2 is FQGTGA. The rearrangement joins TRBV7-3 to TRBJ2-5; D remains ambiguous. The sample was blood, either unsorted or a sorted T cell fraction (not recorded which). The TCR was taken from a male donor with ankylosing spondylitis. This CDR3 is CASSLMPEETQYF. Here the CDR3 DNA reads TGTGCCAGCAGCTTAATGCCTGAAGAGACCCAGTACTTC.